This TCR beta chain emerged from a study of T cells in Graves' hyperthyroidism and ophthalmopathy. The CDR3 has 15 amino acids. CDR1 and CDR2 (germline): SGHTA, FQGNSA. Trimming removed 0 bases at V and 4 bases at J, with 12 bases between. Amplification targeted TCR beta CDR3 regions from RNA transcripts. HTBI primers were used for first-round RT-PCR of the TCR CDR3. TCRdb reprocessed the multiplex PCR reads via MiXCR and lists one record per CDR3 protein. This table has roughly 380,000 distinct CDR3 sequences, roughly 20% appearing once. This clonotype has at least ten counts. This sequence joins TRBV7-2 and TRBJ1-2; D may be TRBD1 (5 bases). The sequenced material came from blood. This sequence originates from a woman aged 40 to 50 with Graves' ophthalmopathy. DNA of the CDR3: TGTGCCAGCAGCTTAGCGCTAAAGGGGACCTATGGCTACACCTTC. This sequence encodes CASSLALKGTYGYTF.